This T cell receptor (beta chain) was identified in a study of radiation and T cells in renal cell carcinoma. On this clone itself: Its cognate antigen is unknown.

Points from the study as a whole: From baseline, blood top tumor clonotypes peaked at 2 weeks post-radiation.

V dropped 2 bases and J dropped 3 bases, with 7 bases sitting between them. The CDR3 is made up of 13 amino acids. Germline assignment: CDR1 SEHNR and CDR2 FQNEAQ (reference sequence). Indicated time point: baseline pretreatment blood. The treatment is: 15 Gy SBRT to primary tumor, nephrectomy 4 weeks later. TCRdb's table, derived via immunoSEQ multiplex PCR, lists solely in-frame clones and lacks some. The sample comprises more than 140,000 clones, less than 85% of which are singletons, and under 30% rests with the top ten. This chain links TRBV7-9 with TRBJ1-2; no definite D call. Source: blood, taken from a patient whose treatment included radiotherapy and nephrectomy. This clonotype was obtained from a woman in her 50s with renal cell carcinoma. The CDR3 DNA follows: TGTGCCAGCAGCTTACCGGGCGACTATGGCTACACCTTC. This codes for CASSLPGDYGYTF.